The next 22 T cell receptor beta chains were all read from a single sample in a study of control samples from healthy donors and cancer patients. The assay was immunoSEQ multiplex PCR, and TCRdb's table has in-frame clones only and misses some. The sample yields around 90,000 clones, 85% seen once. Sequences were obtained from blood. The source is a man younger than 45 in good health.

V gene TRBV7-2 combines with J gene TRBJ2-7, with D possibly matching TRBD1 (6 bases). Per the germline V gene, CDR1 is SGHTA and CDR2 is FQGNSA. The CDR3 extends over 11 amino acids. V was pared by 5 bases and J by 9 bases, with 11 bases between. Here the CDR3 DNA reads TGTGCCAGCAGCCCAGGGGCGCGGCAGTACTTC. The encoded protein is CASSPGARQYF.

V and J are TRBV27 and TRBJ2-3, with D possibly matching TRBD2 (7 bases). CDR1 is MNHEY and CDR2 is SMNVEV in the germline V gene (reference sequence). The CDR3 sequence is 15 residues long. The V and J ends lost 6 bases and 4 bases respectively, with 17 bases between them. The DNA of the CDR3 is TGTGCCAGCAGCCAGGGGCTAGCGGCTTCAGATACGCAGTATTTT. Amino acids: CASSQGLAASDTQYF.

This clone was seen only once. The chain uses TRBV27 and TRBJ2-2; D ambiguous. In germline, CDR1 is MNHEY, CDR2 SMNVEV (reference sequence). The CDR3 runs 12 residues. Trimming removed 2 bases from V and 6 bases from J, with 4 bases in between. The CDR3 coding sequence is TGTGCCAGCAGTTTACTTGCCGGGGAGCTGTTTTTT. This encodes CASSLLAGELFF.

This clone was seen once. The chain links TRBV2 to TRBJ2-5, with TRBD1 matching 7 bases. In germline, CDR1 is SNHLY, CDR2 FYNNEI. CDR3 length: 13 amino acids. Trimming cost V 7 bases and J 1 base; bases outside gene matches: 3. The CDR3 loop reads CASIRDSQETQYF. The CDR3 DNA reads TGTGCCAGCATTCGGGACAGCCAAGAGACCCAGTACTTC.

CDR3 in DNA: TGTGCCACCAGCATGGGGGACGTAGGAGGAAAACTGTTTTTT. Translating gives CATSMGDVGGKLFF. The J gene is TRBJ1-4, the V gene TRBV15; weak D call: TRBD1 (5 bases). Deletions cut 4 bases from V and 10 bases from J, with 16 bases between. Germline CDR1 and CDR2: LNHNV and YYDKDF (reference sequence). The CDR3 spans 14 residues.

This clone has only one observation. J is TRBJ1-5 and V is TRBV7-9; the D gene is possibly TRBD1 (5 bases). V was trimmed by 5 bases and J by 4 bases, leaving 12 bases between them. Germline CDR1 is SEHNR and CDR2 is FQNEAQ (reference sequence). The CDR3 has 14 residues. The CDR3 DNA follows: TGTGCCAGCAGCCCCGGGACGGATAATCAGCCCCAGCATTTT. This encodes CASSPGTDNQPQHF.

V gene TRBV27 combines with J gene TRBJ2-1; 12 bases are shared with TRBD1. V shed 6 bases, J shed 10 bases, and the junction held 10 bases outside the gene matches. The CDR3 extends over 15 amino acids. Germline CDR1 and CDR2: MNHEY and SMNVEV (reference sequence). In DNA form, the CDR3 reads TGTGCCAGCAGCCGGCGGGACAGGGGGCGAATCGAGCAGTTCTTC. It yields the protein CASSRRDRGRIEQFF.

V gene TRBV25-1 combines with J gene TRBJ1-2; TRBD1 might be the D (6 bases). V was pared by 9 bases and J by 4 bases, with 15 bases between. Germline-derived CDR1 and CDR2 are MGHDK and SYGVNS. The CDR3 runs to 13 residues. For the CDR3, the DNA is TGTGCCAGTTCCGAGGGGGGACCCTATGGCTACACCTTC. It encodes CASSEGGPYGYTF.

The chain employs TRBV5-6 and TRBJ2-3; D remains unclear. Trimming cost V 0 bases and J 5 bases, with 13 bases left between them. The CDR3 has 15 residues. The germline V gene has CDR1 SGHDT and CDR2 YYEEEE. The CDR3 sequence is CASSLVVLELDTQYF. The CDR3 region has the DNA TGTGCCAGCAGCTTGGTAGTCCTCGAATTAGATACGCAGTATTTT.

V usage is TRBV28 and J usage is TRBJ1-4; 9 bases align to TRBD1. This CDR3 spans 17 amino acids. The germline V gene encodes CDR1 MDHEN and CDR2 SYDVKM. V trimming: 7 bases; J trimming: 1 base; junction bases outside the gene matches: 10. The CDR3 region has the DNA TGTGCCAGCAAAGTCGGGACAGGGCCCCTAACTAATGAAAAACTGTTTTTT. It codes for CASKVGTGPLTNEKLFF.

The J gene is TRBJ1-2, the V gene TRBV5-6; 8 positions match TRBD1. The CDR3 runs to 15 residues. CDR1 is SGHDT and CDR2 is YYEEEE in the germline V gene. J lost 3 bases, V lost 0 bases, and 4 bases had no gene match. The DNA of the CDR3 is TGTGCCAGCAGCTTGGGACAGGGGACGTACTATGGCTACACCTTC. Protein: CASSLGQGTYYGYTF.

The V call is TRBV28, the J call TRBJ1-1, with a possible D match to TRBD1 (6 bases). The germline V gene has CDR1 MDHEN and CDR2 SYDVKM. There are 17 residues in the CDR3. Trimming cost V 0 bases and J 0 bases, with 14 bases left between them. The CDR3 DNA is TGTGCCAGCAGTTTATGGCAGGGGCGTACTATGAACACTGAAGCTTTCTTT. Amino acid sequence: CASSLWQGRTMNTEAFF.

The chain employs TRBV10-1 and TRBJ1-6; TRBD1 matches at 8 bases. Trimming took 5 bases from V and 10 from J; bases not matched to a gene: 13. Germline CDR1 reads WNHNN; CDR2 reads SYGVQD (reference sequence). The CDR3 covers 16 residues. CDR3 coding DNA: TGCGCCAGCAGTCCCGGTGACAGGGGAAGAGGGTCACCCCTCCACTTT. Protein sequence: CASSPGDRGRGSPLHF.

V usage is TRBV19 and J usage is TRBJ1-5; 8 bases fit TRBD1. With V trimmed by 6 bases and J by 4 bases, 5 bases remained unmatched. Germline-derived CDR1 and CDR2 are LNHDA and SQIVND (reference sequence). This CDR3 is built from 14 residues. CDR3: CASRVHRGNQPQHF. The CDR3 coding sequence is TGTGCCAGTAGGGTGCACAGGGGGAATCAGCCCCAGCATTTT.

V usage is TRBV5-1 and J usage is TRBJ1-1; 7 bases match TRBD1. This CDR3 contains 13 residues. V shed 4 bases and J 11 bases; nucleotides not matched to a gene: 11. Germline-derived CDR1 and CDR2 are SGHRS and YFSETQ. CDR3: CASSPGQPPLAFF. Here the CDR3 DNA reads TGCGCCAGCAGCCCGGGACAGCCTCCTTTGGCTTTCTTT.

The chain has TRBV9 and TRBJ1-2; tentative D call: TRBD1 (6 bases). The length of the CDR3 is 16 residues. V gave up 0 bases and J gave up 3 bases, with 15 bases separating them. CDR1 SGDLS and CDR2 YYNGEE come from the germline V gene. The CDR3 coding sequence is TGTGCCAGCAGCGTAGCGGATCGAGGGGGTTACTATGGCTACACCTTC. It translates to CASSVADRGGYYGYTF. Together with reference TRBV9 and TRBJ1-2, the CDR3 gives the full variable domain: DSGVTQTPKHLITATGQRVTLRCSPRSGDLSVYWYQQSLDQGLQFLIQYYNGEERAKGNILERFSAQQFPDLHSELNLSSLELGDSALYFCASSVADRGGYYGYTFGSGTRLTVV.

The J gene is TRBJ1-2, the V gene TRBV29-1, with 12 bases that match TRBD1. The CDR3 contains 14 residues. Trimming removed 5 bases from V and 4 bases from J; junction bases left unmatched: 5. Germline CDR1 reads SQVTM; CDR2 reads ANQGSEA. Here the CDR3 reads CSVWGQGASYGYTF. CDR3 bases: TGCAGCGTTTGGGGACAGGGGGCGAGCTATGGCTACACCTTC.

V gene TRBV14 combines with J gene TRBJ1-4; D not certain. Germline V lookup: CDR1 SGHDN, CDR2 FVKESK. Trimming took off 0 bases at V and 8 bases at J, with 13 bases between the two ends. This CDR3 has 15 amino acids. The CDR3 nucleotides are TGTGCCAGCAGCCAAGATCAACAGCCGTGGGAAAAACTGTTTTTT. It codes for CASSQDQQPWEKLFF.

The chain couples TRBV7-8 to TRBJ1-2, with 12 bases that match TRBD1. This CDR3 spans 18 amino acids. V shed 5 bases and J 7 bases; nucleotides not matched to a gene: 17. CDR1 is SGHVS, CDR2 FQNEAQ, per germline. The CDR3 spells CASSRSGTGGSTGSGYTF. The CDR3 region has the DNA TGTGCCAGCAGCAGATCCGGGACAGGGGGCTCCACCGGGAGTGGCTACACCTTC.

The gene calls are TRBV7-9 and TRBJ2-7; D might be TRBD2 (5 bases). The CDR3 covers 15 residues. V shed 3 bases and J shed 3 bases, with 15 bases lying between them. The germline gives CDR1 SEHNR, CDR2 FQNEAQ (reference sequence). Here the CDR3 reads CASSFGNMSGYEQYF. In nucleotides, the CDR3 is TGTGCCAGCAGCTTTGGAAATATGAGCGGCTACGAGCAGTACTTC.

This clone was detected a few times. This chain links TRBV19 with TRBJ2-2; D gene ambiguous. The CDR3 loop spans 14 amino acids. V lost 1 base and J lost 1, with 4 bases in between. Per germline, CDR1 LNHDA and CDR2 SQIVND (reference sequence). As DNA, the CDR3 is TGTGCCAGTAGTATAGGGGGGAACACCGGGGAGCTGTTTTTT. Translating gives CASSIGGNTGELFF.

V gene TRBV5-1 combines with J gene TRBJ2-6; tentative D call: TRBD1 (6 bases). Trimming stripped 9 bases from V and 1 base from J, with 17 bases between. The CDR3 loop spans 16 amino acids. CDR1 and CDR2 (germline): SGHRS, YFSETQ. The CDR3 region is CATKGGGVSGANVLTF. Here the CDR3 DNA reads TGCGCCACCAAAGGGGGTGGGGTATCTGGGGCCAACGTCCTGACTTTC. Filled out from reference TRBV5-1 and TRBJ2-6, the complete variable domain reads KAGVTQTPRYLIKTRGQQVTLSCSPISGHRSVSWYQQTPGQGLQFLFEYFSETQRNKGNFPGRFSGRQFSNSRSEMNVSTLELGDSALYLCATKGGGVSGANVLTFGAGSRLTVL.